This entry is about one T cell receptor (beta chain). The sample comes from a study of blood T cell repertoires in COVID-19. Study processing details: Amplification with reference gene primers provided the estimates of nucleated cell counts. Data came from immunoSEQ multiplex PCR; TCRdb stores just in-frame clones and leaves some out. From that table come the V and J calls and clone size; the DNA was used to work out D and trimming. The profile shows more than 45,000 clones, approximately 83% of them singletons. The CDR3 runs to 15 residues. Germline V gives CDR1 SGHRS, CDR2 YFSETQ. The V gene lost 4 bases and the J gene lost 7 bases, with 15 bases spanning the gap.

The sequenced material came from peripheral blood. J is TRBJ1-6 and V is TRBV5-1; a weak D match, TRBD1 (5 bases). The source is a man between 40 and 49 years old with acute or convalescent COVID-19. For the CDR3, the DNA is TGCGCCAGCAGCGTGGAGCAGGGAAGGAATTCACCCCTCCACTTT. Translated: CASSVEQGRNSPLHF. Full variable domain (remainder filled in from reference TRBV5-1 and TRBJ1-6): KAGVTQTPRYLIKTRGQQVTLSCSPISGHRSVSWYQQTPGQGLQFLFEYFSETQRNKGNFPGRFSGRQFSNSRSEMNVSTLELGDSALYLCASSVEQGRNSPLHFGNGTRLTVT.